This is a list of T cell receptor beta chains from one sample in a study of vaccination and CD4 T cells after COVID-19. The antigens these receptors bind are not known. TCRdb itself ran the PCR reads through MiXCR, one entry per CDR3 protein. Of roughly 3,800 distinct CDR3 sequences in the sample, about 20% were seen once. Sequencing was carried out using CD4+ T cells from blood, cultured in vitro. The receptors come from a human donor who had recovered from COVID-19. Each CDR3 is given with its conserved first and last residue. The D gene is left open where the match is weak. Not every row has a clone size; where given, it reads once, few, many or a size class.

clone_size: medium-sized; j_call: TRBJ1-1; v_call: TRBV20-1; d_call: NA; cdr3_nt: TGCAGTGGTCAGGGACACATGAACACTGAAGCTTTCTTT; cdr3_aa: CSGQGHMNTEAFF
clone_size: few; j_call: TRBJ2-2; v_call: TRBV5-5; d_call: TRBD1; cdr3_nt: TGTGCCAGCAGCCTAAGACAGGGAACCGGGGAGCTGTTTTTT; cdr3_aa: CASSLRQGTGELFF
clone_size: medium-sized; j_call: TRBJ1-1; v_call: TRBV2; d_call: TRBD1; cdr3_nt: TGTGCCAGCAGTGGGGACAGGGTTTTCCAGGCTTTCTTT; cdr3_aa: CASSGDRVFQAFF
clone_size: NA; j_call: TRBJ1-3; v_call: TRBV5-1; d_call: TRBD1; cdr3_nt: TGCGCCAGCAGCTTGGGGGACAGGGCTGGAAACACCATATATTTT; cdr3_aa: CASSLGDRAGNTIYF
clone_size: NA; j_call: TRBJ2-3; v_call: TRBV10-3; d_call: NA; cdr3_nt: TGTGCCATCAATGGACCCACAGATACGCAGTATTTT; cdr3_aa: CAINGPTDTQYF
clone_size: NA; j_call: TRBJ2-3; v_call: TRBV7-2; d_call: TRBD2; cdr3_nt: TGTGCCAGCAGCTTAGATCCGGGGGGGCCAGTCACAGATACGCAGTATTTT; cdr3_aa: CASSLDPGGPVTDTQYF
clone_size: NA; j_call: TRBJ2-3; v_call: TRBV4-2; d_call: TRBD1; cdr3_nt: TGTGCCAGCAGCCAAGAAGGACAGGGAGGCACAGATACGCAGTATTTT; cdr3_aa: CASSQEGQGGTDTQYF
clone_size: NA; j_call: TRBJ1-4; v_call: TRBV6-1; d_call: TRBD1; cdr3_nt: TGTGCCAGCAGCCCTGGACAGGGATGGGATGATGAAAAACTGTTTTTT; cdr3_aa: CASSPGQGWDDEKLFF
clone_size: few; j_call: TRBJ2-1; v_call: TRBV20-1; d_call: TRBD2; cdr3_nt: TGCAGCGGAGGGGAGGGCGGTAGCTCCTACAATGAGCAGTTCTTC; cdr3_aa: CSGGEGGSSYNEQFF
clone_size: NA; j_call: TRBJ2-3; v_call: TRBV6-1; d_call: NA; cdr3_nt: TGTGCCAGCACCAGTCCTAGCGACGGGACAGATACGCAGTATTTT; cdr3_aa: CASTSPSDGTDTQYF
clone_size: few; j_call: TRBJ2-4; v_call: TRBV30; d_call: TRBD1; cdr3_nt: TGTGCCTGGAGTGTACTAGGGACAGGGAGCATTCAGTACTTC; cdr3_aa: CAWSVLGTGSIQYF
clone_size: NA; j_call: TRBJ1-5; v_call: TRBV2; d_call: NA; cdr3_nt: TGTGCCAGCAGTTATCAGGGCCCCAATCAGCCCCAGCATTTT; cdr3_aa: CASSYQGPNQPQHF
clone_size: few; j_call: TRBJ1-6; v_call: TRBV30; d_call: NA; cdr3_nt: TGTGCCTGGAGTGGGACAGTACGCTATAATTCACCCCTCCACTTT; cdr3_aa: CAWSGTVRYNSPLHF
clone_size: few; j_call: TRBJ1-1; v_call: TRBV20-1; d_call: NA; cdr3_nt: TGCAGTGCTAGGAGGGGACCGCCTGAAGCTTTCTTT; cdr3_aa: CSARRGPPEAFF
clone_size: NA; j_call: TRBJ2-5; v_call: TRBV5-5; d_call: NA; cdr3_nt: TGTGCCAGCAGCTTGATATACCAAGAGACCCAGTACTTC; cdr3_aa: CASSLIYQETQYF
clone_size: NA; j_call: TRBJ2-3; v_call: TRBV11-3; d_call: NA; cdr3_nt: TGTGCCAGCAGCCCACGGGCAGGGACCACAGATACGCAGTATTTT; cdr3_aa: CASSPRAGTTDTQYF
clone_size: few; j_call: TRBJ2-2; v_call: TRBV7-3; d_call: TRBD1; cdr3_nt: TGTGCCAGCAGCAGCAGGACAGGGGCGAACACCGGGGAGCTGTTTTTT; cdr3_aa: CASSSRTGANTGELFF
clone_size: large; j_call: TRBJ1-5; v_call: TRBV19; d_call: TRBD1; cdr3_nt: TGTGCCAGTAGTAGGAGGGGGCGAGGGGCCAATCAGCCCCAGCATTTT; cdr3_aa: CASSRRGRGANQPQHF
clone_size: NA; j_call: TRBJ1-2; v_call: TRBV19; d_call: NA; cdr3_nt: TGTGCCACCAACACCCAAAAGGTCTCTGTAGCCTATGGCTACACCTTC; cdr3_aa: CATNTQKVSVAYGYTF
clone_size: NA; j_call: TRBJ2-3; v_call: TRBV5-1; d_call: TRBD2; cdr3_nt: TGCGCCAGCAGCTCACTAGCGGGGGGGCGTACGCAGTATTTT; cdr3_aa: CASSSLAGGRTQYF
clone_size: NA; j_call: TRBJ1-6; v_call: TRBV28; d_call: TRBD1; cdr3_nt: TGTGCCAGCAGCTTAATTATTAGGGACAGAAAGCCGTATAATTCACCCCTCCACTTT; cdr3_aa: CASSLIIRDRKPYNSPLHF
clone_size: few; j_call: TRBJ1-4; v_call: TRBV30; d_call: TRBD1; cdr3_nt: TGTGCCTGGAGGGAGACAGGGCCACTGTTTTTT; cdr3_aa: CAWRETGPLFF
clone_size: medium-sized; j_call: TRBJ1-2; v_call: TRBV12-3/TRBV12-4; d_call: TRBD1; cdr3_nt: TGTGCCAGCAGGCAGACAGGGTTGGGCTATGGCTACACCTTC; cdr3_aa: CASRQTGLGYGYTF
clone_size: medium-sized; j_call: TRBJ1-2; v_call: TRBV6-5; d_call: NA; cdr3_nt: TGTGCCAGCAGTTACGGGACATGGGGTGGTGGCTACACCTTC; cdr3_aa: CASSYGTWGGGYTF
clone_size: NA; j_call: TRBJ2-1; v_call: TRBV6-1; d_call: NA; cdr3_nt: TGTGCCAGCAGCGGACTGACCTACAATGAGCAGTTCTTC; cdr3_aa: CASSGLTYNEQFF
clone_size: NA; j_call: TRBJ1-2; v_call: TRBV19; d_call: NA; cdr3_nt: TGTGCCAGTACCCTCCAAGGGGAGGGCTATGGCTACACCTTC; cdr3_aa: CASTLQGEGYGYTF
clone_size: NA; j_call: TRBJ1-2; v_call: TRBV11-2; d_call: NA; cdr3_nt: TGTGCCAGCAGCTTAGGGGCACACGGACTCAACTATGGCTACACCTTC; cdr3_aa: CASSLGAHGLNYGYTF
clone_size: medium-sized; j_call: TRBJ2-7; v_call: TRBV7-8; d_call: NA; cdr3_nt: TGTGCCAGCAGCTTTCTAGACGGCTACGAGCAGTACTTC; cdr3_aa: CASSFLDGYEQYF
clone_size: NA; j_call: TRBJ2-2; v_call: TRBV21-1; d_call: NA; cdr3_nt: TGTGCCAGCACTAATAAGCGAGGGAGGAGCAGGGGGCGGAAGAACACCGGGGAGCTGTTTTTT; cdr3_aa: CASTNKRGRSRGRKNTGELFF
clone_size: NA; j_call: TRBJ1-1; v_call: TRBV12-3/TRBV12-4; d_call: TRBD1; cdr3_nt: TGTGCCAGCAATGAGGGACAGGGGGCTGAAGCTTTCTTT; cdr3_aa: CASNEGQGAEAFF
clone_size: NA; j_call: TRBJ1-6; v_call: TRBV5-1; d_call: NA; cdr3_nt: TGCGCCAGCAGCCCCGACCCGGGCTCCTATAATTCACCCCTCCACTTT; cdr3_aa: CASSPDPGSYNSPLHF
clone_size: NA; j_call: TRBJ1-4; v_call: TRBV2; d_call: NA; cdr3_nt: TGTGCCAGCAGTGCCGGCAGGGTGGGTGAAAAACTGTTTTTT; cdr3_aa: CASSAGRVGEKLFF
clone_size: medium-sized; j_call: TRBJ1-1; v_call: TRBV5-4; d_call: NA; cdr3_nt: TGTGCCAGCTCGGAACACGACACTGAAGCTTTCTTT; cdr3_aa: CASSEHDTEAFF
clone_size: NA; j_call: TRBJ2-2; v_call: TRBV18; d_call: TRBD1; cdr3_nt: TGTGCCAGCTCACCGCAGGGGGCTAAGAACACCGGGGAGCTGTTTTTT; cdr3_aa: CASSPQGAKNTGELFF
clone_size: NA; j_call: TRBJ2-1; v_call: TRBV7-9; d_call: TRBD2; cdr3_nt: TGTGCCAGCAGCTTACCTAGCGGGACCCTAGAGCAGTTCTTC; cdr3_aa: CASSLPSGTLEQFF
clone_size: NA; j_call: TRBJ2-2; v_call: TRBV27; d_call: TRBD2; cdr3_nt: TGTGCCAGCAGTAGCGGGGGGGCCTTCGGGGAGCTGTTTTTT; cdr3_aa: CASSSGGAFGELFF
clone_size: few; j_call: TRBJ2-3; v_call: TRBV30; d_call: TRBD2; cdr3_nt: TGTGCCTGGAGTCCAGCGGGGTACACAGATACGCAGTATTTT; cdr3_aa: CAWSPAGYTDTQYF
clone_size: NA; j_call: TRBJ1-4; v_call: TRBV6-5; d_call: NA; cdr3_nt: TGTGCCAGCAGTTACAGGCGCGAAAAACTGTTTTTT; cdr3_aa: CASSYRREKLFF
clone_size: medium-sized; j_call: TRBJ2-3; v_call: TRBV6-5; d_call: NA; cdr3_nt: TGTGCCAGCAGTTTTACCCAACCCACAGATACGCAGTATTTT; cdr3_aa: CASSFTQPTDTQYF
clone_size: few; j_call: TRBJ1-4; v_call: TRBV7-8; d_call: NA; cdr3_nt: TGTGCCAGCAGCTTAGCAGGGCGGGGCGAAAAACTGTTTTTT; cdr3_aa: CASSLAGRGEKLFF
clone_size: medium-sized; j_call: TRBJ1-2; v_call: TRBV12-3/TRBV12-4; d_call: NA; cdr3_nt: TGTGCCAGCAGTAGGCTTTTGTCAGGTTATGGCTACACCTTC; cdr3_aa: CASSRLLSGYGYTF
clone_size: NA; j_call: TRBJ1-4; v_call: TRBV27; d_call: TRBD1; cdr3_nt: TGTGCCAGCAAGCAGGGGGTGTTGGGTGAAAAACTGTTTTTT; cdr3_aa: CASKQGVLGEKLFF